A single sample gave rise to the 7 T cell receptor beta chains below, sequenced in a study of OX40 agonist ivuxolimab in advanced cancers. Profiled with immunoSEQ multiplex PCR; TCRdb holds only in-frame clones, not every one. The sample lists roughly 67,000 clones, roughly 86% occurring once. The sequenced sample was CD4+ or CD8+ T cells sorted from blood, obtained in a trial of the OX40 agonist ivuxolimab. These receptors were collected from an adult with an advanced solid tumor such as melanoma, head and neck, liver or kidney cancer.

The V call is TRBV7-8, the J call TRBJ2-7; D not certain. The CDR3 covers 15 residues. Trimming stripped 5 bases from V and 2 bases from J, with 16 bases between. Germline-derived CDR1 and CDR2 are SGHVS and FQNEAQ. Written as DNA, the CDR3 is TGTGCCAGCAGCCCCGCCCCGGGTCCGCCCTACGAGCAGTACTTC. Its protein is CASSPAPGPPYEQYF.

The CDR3 spells CASTGGGIYGYTF. For the CDR3, the DNA is TGTGCCAGCACCGGCGGGGGTATCTATGGCTACACCTTC. This chain connects TRBV5-4 to TRBJ1-2, with D tentatively TRBD1 (5 bases). The V and J ends lost 6 bases and 4 bases respectively, with 13 bases between them. CDR1 is SGHNT, CDR2 YYREEE, per germline (reference sequence). This CDR3 comprises 13 residues.

The genes are TRBV6-1 and TRBJ1-2; D gene ambiguous. The CDR3 is 13 amino acids. Per germline, CDR1 MNHNS and CDR2 SASEGT. With 7 bases removed from V and 3 bases from J, the gap between germline ends came to 12 bases. CDR3 region: CASKEGGYYGYTF. As DNA, the CDR3 is TGTGCCAGCAAAGAGGGTGGATACTATGGCTACACCTTC.

Only a few counts were recorded for this clone. This chain links TRBV7-8 with TRBJ1-2; the match to TRBD1 covers 7 bases. The CDR3 runs to 16 residues. V lost 5 bases, J lost 4 bases, and 13 bases stayed unmatched. Germline CDR1 SGHVS, CDR2 FQNEAQ. The CDR3 sequence: CASSHRDSLLRYGYTF. DNA of the CDR3: TGTGCCAGCAGCCACCGGGACAGCCTTCTTCGCTATGGCTACACCTTC.

For the CDR3, the DNA is TGCGCCAGCAGCCAAGGGACAGGGGGCCGCAGAGGCTACACCTTC. Its protein is CASSQGTGGRRGYTF. The gene calls are TRBV5-1 and TRBJ1-2, with 12 bases identical to TRBD1. CDR1 SGHRS and CDR2 YFSETQ come from the germline V gene. V lost 4 bases and J lost 8; bases outside the gene matches: 9. There are 15 residues in the CDR3. Complete variable domain (other parts from reference TRBV5-1 and TRBJ1-2): KAGVTQTPRYLIKTRGQQVTLSCSPISGHRSVSWYQQTPGQGLQFLFEYFSETQRNKGNFPGRFSGRQFSNSRSEMNVSTLELGDSALYLCASSQGTGGRRGYTFGSGTRLTVV.

This clone was counted a few times. The chain recombines TRBV4-2 with TRBJ2-7; the match to TRBD2 covers 10 bases. From germline, CDR1 is LGHNA and CDR2 YNFKEQ. Trimming removed 2 bases from V and 6 bases from J; junction bases left unmatched: 16. The CDR3 consists of 18 residues. CDR3 nucleotides: TGTGCCAGCAGCCAAAAACGGGGACCGGGACTAGCGAGTACCGAGCAGTACTTC. Its protein is CASSQKRGPGLASTEQYF.

The gene calls are TRBV30 and TRBJ1-1; 9 nucleotides align to TRBD1. V dropped 8 bases and J dropped 3; count of bases not matched to a gene: 7. CDR1 and CDR2 from the germline V gene are GTSNPN and SVGIG (reference sequence). There are 13 residues in the CDR3. This chain's CDR3 is CARNRGPDTEAFF. The DNA of the CDR3 is TGTGCCCGCAACAGGGGGCCAGACACTGAAGCTTTCTTT.